Following are 17 T cell receptor beta chains from one sample sequenced in a study of blood T cell repertoires in COVID-19 (dated by TCRdb to the early 2020s). Receptors were amplified or captured by the immunoSEQ multiplex PCR assay. In its TCRdb copy, this immuneACCESS table keeps in-frame sequences only and misses some clones. Where compared with another copy, unresolved V genes explain less than half of these, and the others have no known cause. Counted in this sample were roughly 140,000 clones; around 90% of them appeared once. The ten largest clones take up about 4.2% of the sample. The sequenced material came from peripheral blood. The receptors were gathered from a woman aged 55 to 70 with active or convalescent COVID-19.

The V and J genes are TRBV2 and TRBJ2-7; 10 bases map to TRBD2. There are 17 residues in the CDR3. Germline V gene data show CDR1 as SNHLY and CDR2 as FYNNEI. J gave up 5 bases and V 5 bases, and 15 bases lay outside the gene matches. CDR3 in amino acids: CASSMESGLALFHEQYF. In DNA, the CDR3 is TGTGCCAGCAGTATGGAATCGGGACTAGCGCTCTTCCACGAGCAGTACTTC.

This clone was found once. The rearrangement joins TRBV7-9 to TRBJ1-2; tentatively, D is TRBD1 (6 bases). The germline V and J ends were trimmed by 5 bases and 3 bases, with 10 bases remaining between them. The germline V gene encodes CDR1 SEHNR and CDR2 FQNEAQ (reference sequence). This CDR3 comprises 13 residues. DNA for the CDR3: TGTGCCAGCAGCGCAGGACAGCACTATGGCTACACCTTC. Translating it yields CASSAGQHYGYTF.

J is TRBJ1-1 and V is TRBV7-2; 7 nucleotides align to TRBD1. The germline gives CDR1 SGHTA, CDR2 FQGNSA. Trimming took 4 bases from V and 4 from J; bases not matched to a gene: 9. The CDR3 spans 15 residues. For the CDR3, the DNA is TGTGCCAGCAGCTCACAGGGGAGCGGGGGCACTGAAGCTTTCTTT. Encoded protein: CASSSQGSGGTEAFF.

This clone has a handful of counts. The V call is TRBV29-1, the J call TRBJ1-3; 7 nucleotides align to TRBD1. Trimming took 6 bases from V and 4 from J; bases not matched to a gene: 9. The CDR3 has 14 amino acids. Germline assignment: CDR1 SQVTM and CDR2 ANQGSEA. The DNA for the CDR3 is TGCAGCGTGATACTACAGGGGAGCGGAAACACCATATATTTT. As protein: CSVILQGSGNTIYF.

The CDR3 sequence is CASSLVSRGASGKFF. CDR3 DNA: TGTGCCAGCAGCTTGGTGTCGCGGGGGGCATCGGGGAAGTTCTTC. The rearrangement links TRBV5-8 to TRBJ2-1; 8 nucleotides match TRBD2. The CDR3 runs to 15 residues. In germline, CDR1 is SGHTS, CDR2 YDEGEE. Losses at the gene ends were 0 bases for V and 14 bases for J; bases not matched to a gene: 13.

The rearrangement links TRBV19 to TRBJ2-7; 10 bases are shared with TRBD2. The germline V gene has CDR1 LNHDA and CDR2 SQIVND (reference sequence). V lost 1 base and J lost 2; bases outside the gene matches: 11. The CDR3 length is 18 residues. In DNA form, the CDR3 reads TGTGCCAGTAGTATAGGCCCTAGCGGGGGAACCATAACCTACGAGCAGTACTTC. This encodes CASSIGPSGGTITYEQYF.

J is TRBJ1-5 and V is TRBV7-8; TRBD1 matches at 7 bases. J gave up 1 base and V 1 base, and 10 bases lay outside the gene matches. The CDR3 totals 18 residues. The V gene's germline CDR1 is SGHVS and CDR2 FQNEAQ. The CDR3 reads CASSLDLSWGQSNQPQHF. The CDR3 DNA sequence: TGTGCCAGCAGCTTAGATTTATCTTGGGGACAGAGCAATCAGCCCCAGCATTTT.

The chain couples TRBV10-3 to TRBJ1-5; D uncertain. Germline CDR1 is ENHRY and CDR2 is SYGVKD. The CDR3 is 14 amino acids. V dropped 0 bases and J dropped 8 bases, with 11 bases sitting between them. The CDR3 here is CAISESYVGEPQHF. The CDR3 region has the DNA TGTGCCATCAGTGAGTCTTACGTCGGGGAGCCCCAGCATTTT.

The V and J genes are TRBV19 and TRBJ2-3; 9 bases agree with TRBD2. V dropped 2 bases and J dropped 2; count of bases not matched to a gene: 2. The CDR3 extends over 15 amino acids. The germline V gene has CDR1 LNHDA and CDR2 SQIVND (reference sequence). In DNA form, the CDR3 reads TGTGCCAGTAGTATACTAGCGGGGCACACAGATACGCAGTATTTT. Its protein is CASSILAGHTDTQYF.

The rearrangement joins TRBV7-2 to TRBJ2-5, with 8 bases identical to TRBD1. Germline lookup yields CDR1 SGHTA and CDR2 FQGNSA. This CDR3 spans 15 amino acids. V shed 5 bases and J 4 bases; nucleotides not matched to a gene: 9. In nucleotides, the CDR3 is TGTGCCAGCAGCCAAACGCAGGGGGCTGGAGAGACCCAGTACTTC. Its protein product is CASSQTQGAGETQYF.

In this sample, this clone turned up once. V is TRBV29-1 and J is TRBJ2-2; tentative D call: TRBD1 (6 bases). This CDR3 region has 13 residues. V was trimmed by 7 bases and J by 6 bases, leaving 15 bases between them. Germline CDR1 is SQVTM and CDR2 is ANQGSEA. Here the CDR3 reads CSGSQGRAGELFF. The CDR3 DNA sequence: TGCAGCGGATCCCAGGGGCGGGCCGGGGAGCTGTTTTTT.

The rearrangement uses TRBV3-1 (or the pseudogene TRBV3-2) and TRBJ1-1; 8 bases match TRBD1. Unmatched junction bases numbered 16, after V lost 4 bases and J lost 6 bases. Per germline, CDR1 LGHDT and CDR2 YNNKEL (reference sequence). The CDR3 has 17 amino acids. The CDR3 region is CASSPSLTGASRAEAFF. Written as DNA, the CDR3 is TGTGCCAGCAGCCCCTCTTTGACAGGGGCCTCGAGAGCTGAAGCTTTCTTT.

V usage is TRBV5-1 and J usage is TRBJ2-5; 8 positions match TRBD2. The CDR3 loop spans 16 amino acids. CDR1 is SGHRS and CDR2 is YFSETQ in the germline V gene. V gave up 4 bases and J gave up 1 base; unmatched junction bases: 9. The CDR3 sequence: CASSRGLSGVQETQYF. In DNA, the CDR3 is TGCGCCAGCAGCCGGGGCCTTAGCGGGGTCCAAGAGACCCAGTACTTC.

V gene TRBV2 combines with J gene TRBJ1-4; TRBD1 is a possible D gene (6 bases). The CDR3 sequence is 13 residues long. Trimming cost V 7 bases and J 12 bases, with 18 bases left between them. Germline lookup yields CDR1 SNHLY and CDR2 FYNNEI. CDR3 in DNA: TGTGCCAGCACCACTTTCCGGGACATGGAACTGTTTTTT. Protein product: CASTTFRDMELFF.

J is TRBJ2-7 and V is TRBV20-1; D ambiguous. This CDR3 region has 16 residues. With 3 bases removed from V and 6 bases from J, the gap between germline ends came to 24 bases. Per germline, CDR1 DFQATT and CDR2 SNEGSKA (reference sequence). Here the CDR3 DNA reads TGCAGTGCTAGTCGGGTAGATGCCGCGCTGACGAGCGAGCAGTACTTC. It translates to CSASRVDAALTSEQYF.

The rearrangement uses TRBV7-8 and TRBJ2-7; D might be TRBD1 (5 bases). The CDR3 loop spans 17 amino acids. Germline CDR1 reads SGHVS; CDR2 reads FQNEAQ. Trimming left V 1 base short and J 2 bases short, with 18 bases between. CDR3 DNA: TGTGCCAGCAGCTTAGGAGCTGGGTACGGACAAGCCTACGAGCAGTACTTC. This translates into CASSLGAGYGQAYEQYF.

The genes are TRBV7-9 and TRBJ2-7, with 7 positions matching TRBD1. CDR1 is SEHNR and CDR2 is FQNEAQ in the germline V gene (reference sequence). Trimming cost V 5 bases and J 2 bases; bases outside gene matches: 6. CDR3 length equals 14 residues. The CDR3 sequence: CASSDYRGTYEQYF. The DNA of the CDR3 is TGTGCCAGCAGCGATTACAGGGGAACCTACGAGCAGTACTTC.